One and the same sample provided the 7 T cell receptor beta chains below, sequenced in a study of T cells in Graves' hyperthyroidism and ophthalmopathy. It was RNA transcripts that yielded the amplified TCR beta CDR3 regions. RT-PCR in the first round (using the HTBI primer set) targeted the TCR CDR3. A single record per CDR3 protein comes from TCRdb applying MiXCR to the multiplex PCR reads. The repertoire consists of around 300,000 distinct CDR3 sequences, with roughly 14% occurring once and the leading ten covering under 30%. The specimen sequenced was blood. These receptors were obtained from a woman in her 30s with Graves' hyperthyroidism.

The CDR3 loop is CSARDQVEASGSPDTQYF. Here the CDR3 DNA reads TGCAGTGCTAGAGATCAGGTTGAGGCTAGCGGGAGTCCAGATACGCAGTATTTT. The J gene is TRBJ2-3, the V gene TRBV20-1; 10 positions match TRBD2. CDR1 and CDR2 (germline): DFQATT, SNEGSKA (reference sequence). With 0 bases clipped from V and 4 bases from J, the junction kept 13 bases outside the gene matches. The CDR3 sequence is 18 residues long.

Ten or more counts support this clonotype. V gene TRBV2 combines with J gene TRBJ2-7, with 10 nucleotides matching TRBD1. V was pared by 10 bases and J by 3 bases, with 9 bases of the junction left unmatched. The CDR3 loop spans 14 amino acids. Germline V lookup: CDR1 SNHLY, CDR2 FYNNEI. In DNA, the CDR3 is TGTGCCACCTGTCCCGGGACAGGGGTCTACGAGCAGTACTTC. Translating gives CATCPGTGVYEQYF.

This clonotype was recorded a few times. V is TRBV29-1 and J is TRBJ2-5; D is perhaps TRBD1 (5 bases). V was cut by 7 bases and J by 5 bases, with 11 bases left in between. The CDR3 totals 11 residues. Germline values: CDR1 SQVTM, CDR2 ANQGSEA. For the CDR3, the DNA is TGCAGCGCCCGACAGCCGGAGACCCAGTACTTC. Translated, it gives CSARQPETQYF.

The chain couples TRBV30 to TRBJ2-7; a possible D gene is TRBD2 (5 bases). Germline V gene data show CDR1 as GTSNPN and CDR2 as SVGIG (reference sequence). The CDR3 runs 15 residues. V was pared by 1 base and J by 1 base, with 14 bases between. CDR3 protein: CAWSAELRGSYEQYF. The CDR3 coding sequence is TGTGCCTGGAGTGCAGAACTCCGGGGATCCTACGAGCAGTACTTC.

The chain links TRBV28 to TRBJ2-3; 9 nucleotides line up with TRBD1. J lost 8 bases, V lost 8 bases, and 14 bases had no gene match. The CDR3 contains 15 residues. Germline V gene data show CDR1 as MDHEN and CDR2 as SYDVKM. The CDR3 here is CASVNTGTGLGTQYF. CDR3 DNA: TGTGCCAGCGTCAACACCGGGACAGGGTTAGGTACGCAGTATTTT.

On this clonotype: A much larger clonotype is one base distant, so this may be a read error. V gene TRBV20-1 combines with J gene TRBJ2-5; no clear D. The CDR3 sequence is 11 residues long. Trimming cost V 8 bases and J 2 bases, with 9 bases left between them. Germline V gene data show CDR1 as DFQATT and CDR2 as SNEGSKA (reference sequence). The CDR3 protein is CSLEGQETQYF. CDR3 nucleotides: TGCAGTTTAGAAGGGCAAGAGACCCAGTACTTC.

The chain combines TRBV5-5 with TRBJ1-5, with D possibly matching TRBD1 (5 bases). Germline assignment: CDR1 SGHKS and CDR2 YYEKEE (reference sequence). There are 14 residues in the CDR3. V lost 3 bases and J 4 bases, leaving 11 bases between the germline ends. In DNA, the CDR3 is TGTGCCAGCAGCTCGGGACTCCAGAATCAGCCCCAGCATTTT. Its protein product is CASSSGLQNQPQHF.